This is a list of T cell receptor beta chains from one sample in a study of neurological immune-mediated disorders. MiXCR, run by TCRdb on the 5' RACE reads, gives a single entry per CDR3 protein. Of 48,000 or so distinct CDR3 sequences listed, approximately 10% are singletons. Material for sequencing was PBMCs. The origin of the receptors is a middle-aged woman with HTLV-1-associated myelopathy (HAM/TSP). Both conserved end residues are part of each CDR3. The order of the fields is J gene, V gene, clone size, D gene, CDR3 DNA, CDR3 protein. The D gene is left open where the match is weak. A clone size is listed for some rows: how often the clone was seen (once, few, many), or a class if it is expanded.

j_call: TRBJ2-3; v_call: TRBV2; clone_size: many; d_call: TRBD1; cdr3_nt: TGTGCCAGCAGAGGACAGGTCACAGATACGCAGTATTTT; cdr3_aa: CASRGQVTDTQYF
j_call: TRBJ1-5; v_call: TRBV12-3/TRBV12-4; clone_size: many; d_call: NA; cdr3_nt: TGTGCCAGCAGTTTAGGATACGATCAGCCCCAGCATTTT; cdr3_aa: CASSLGYDQPQHF
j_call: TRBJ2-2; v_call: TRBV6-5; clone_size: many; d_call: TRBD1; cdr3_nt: TGTGCCAGCAGTTACCGACAGGGGGACACCGGGGAGCTGTTTTTT; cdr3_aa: CASSYRQGDTGELFF
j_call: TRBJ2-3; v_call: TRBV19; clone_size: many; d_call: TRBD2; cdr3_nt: TGTGCCAGTAGTCGGGGGGGGCGAGATACGCAGTATTTT; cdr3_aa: CASSRGGRDTQYF
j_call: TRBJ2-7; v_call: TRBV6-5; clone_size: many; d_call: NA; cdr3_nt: TGTGCCAGCAGGGGAAGGTTCGGGGCCGCCAGCGGGCAGTACTTC; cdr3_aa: CASRGRFGAASGQYF
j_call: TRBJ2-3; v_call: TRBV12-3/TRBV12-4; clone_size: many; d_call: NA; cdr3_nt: TGTGCCAGCAGCAGACCAGGAAGGGGGGATACGCAGTATTTT; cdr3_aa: CASSRPGRGDTQYF
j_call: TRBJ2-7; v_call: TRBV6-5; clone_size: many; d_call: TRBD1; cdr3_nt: TGTGCCAGCAGTTACTCGAGACAGGGGTCCCGTATCGGCTCCTACGAGCAGTACTTC; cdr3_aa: CASSYSRQGSRIGSYEQYF
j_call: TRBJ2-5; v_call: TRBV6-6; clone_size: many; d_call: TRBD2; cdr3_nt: TGTGCCAGCCAACTGGCGGGGGTGGAGACCCAGTACTTC; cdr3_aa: CASQLAGVETQYF
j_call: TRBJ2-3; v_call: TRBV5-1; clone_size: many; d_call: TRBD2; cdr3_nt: TGCGCCAGCAGCACCTCCTTACTAGCGGGGAGCACAGATACGCAGTATTTT; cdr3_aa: CASSTSLLAGSTDTQYF
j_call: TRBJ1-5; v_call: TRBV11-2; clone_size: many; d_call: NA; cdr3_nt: TGTGCCACTGCAGGACATAGCAATCAGCCCCAGCATTTT; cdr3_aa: CATAGHSNQPQHF
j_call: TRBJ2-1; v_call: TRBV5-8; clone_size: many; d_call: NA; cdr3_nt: TGTGCCAGCACCACTGGACAGTTCTCCTACAATGAGCAGTTCTTC; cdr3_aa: CASTTGQFSYNEQFF
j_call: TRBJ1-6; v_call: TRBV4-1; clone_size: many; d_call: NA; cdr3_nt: TGCGCCAGCAGCCAAGACTCTGATATTCTCCACTTT; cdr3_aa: CASSQDSDILHF
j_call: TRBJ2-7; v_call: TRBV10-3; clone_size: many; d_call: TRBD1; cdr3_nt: TGTGCCATCAGCAAGGACAGGGGGCTAGGGGAGCAGTACTTC; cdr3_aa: CAISKDRGLGEQYF
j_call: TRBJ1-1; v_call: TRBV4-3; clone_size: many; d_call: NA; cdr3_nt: TGCGCCAGCAGCTATCAGTGGGTTATGAACACTGAAGCTTTCTTT; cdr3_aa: CASSYQWVMNTEAFF
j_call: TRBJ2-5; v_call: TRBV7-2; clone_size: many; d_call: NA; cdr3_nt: TGTGCCAGCAGCTTACCCTCTCAAGAGACCCAGTACTTC; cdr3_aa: CASSLPSQETQYF
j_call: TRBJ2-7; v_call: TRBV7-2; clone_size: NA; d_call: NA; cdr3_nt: TGTGCCAGCAGCCCCCACCACCCCTCCAACGAGCAGTACTTC; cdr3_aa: CASSPHHPSNEQYF
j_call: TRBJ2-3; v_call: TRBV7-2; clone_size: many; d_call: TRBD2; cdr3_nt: TGTGCCAGCAGCTCCCGCGGGGATCTAGCGGGGGGGAAAGATACGCAGTATTTT; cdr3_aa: CASSSRGDLAGGKDTQYF
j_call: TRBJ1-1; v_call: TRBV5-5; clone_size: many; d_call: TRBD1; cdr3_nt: TGTGCCAGCAGCTCAGGGGGTGGGAACACTGAAGCTTTCTTT; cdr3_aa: CASSSGGGNTEAFF
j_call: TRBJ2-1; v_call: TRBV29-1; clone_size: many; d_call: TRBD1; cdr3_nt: TGCAGCGTTGAGTTGGGGGCCGGGACAGGGATGAATTTTGGTGAGCAGTTCTTC; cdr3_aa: CSVELGAGTGMNFGEQFF
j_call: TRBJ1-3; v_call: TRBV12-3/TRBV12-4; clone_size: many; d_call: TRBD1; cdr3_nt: TGTGCCAGCAGGATAGACAGGGGGCGAGGAAACACCATATATTTT; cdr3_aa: CASRIDRGRGNTIYF
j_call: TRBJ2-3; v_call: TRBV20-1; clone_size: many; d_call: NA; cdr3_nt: TGCAGTGCTACCCCTCGGGACCGAAGCGTGACGCAGTATTTT; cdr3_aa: CSATPRDRSVTQYF
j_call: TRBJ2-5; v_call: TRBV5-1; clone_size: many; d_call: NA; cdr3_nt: TGCGCCAGCAGCTTGGCCGGGTTCTCGGGAGAGACCCAGTACTTC; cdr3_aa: CASSLAGFSGETQYF
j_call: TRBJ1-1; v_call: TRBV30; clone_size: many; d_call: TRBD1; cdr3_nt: TGTGCCTGGAGTGGACAGGGCGGCACTGAAGCTTTCTTT; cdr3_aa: CAWSGQGGTEAFF
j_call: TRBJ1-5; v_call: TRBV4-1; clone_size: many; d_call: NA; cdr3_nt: TGCGCCAGCAGCCTATTATTGGGGGTGAGACAGCCCCAGCATTTT; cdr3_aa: CASSLLLGVRQPQHF
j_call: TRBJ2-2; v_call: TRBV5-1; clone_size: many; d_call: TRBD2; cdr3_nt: TGCGCCAGCAGCATCGGACTAGCGGGGGGGCCAGGGGAGCTGTTTTTT; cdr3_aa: CASSIGLAGGPGELFF
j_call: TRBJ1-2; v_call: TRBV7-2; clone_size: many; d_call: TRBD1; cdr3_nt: TGTGCCAGCAGCTACGCCGAAGGGGGCTCACGGGGCTACACCTTC; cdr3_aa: CASSYAEGGSRGYTF
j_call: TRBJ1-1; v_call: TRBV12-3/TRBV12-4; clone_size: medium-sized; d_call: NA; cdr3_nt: TGTGCCAGCAGCCTAGGGAAGAGGGGGGGTACTGAAGCTTTCTTT; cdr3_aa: CASSLGKRGGTEAFF
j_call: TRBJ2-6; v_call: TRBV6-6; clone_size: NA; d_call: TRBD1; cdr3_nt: TGTGCCAGCGCTTCGGGACAGGGGGCTAATGGGGCCAATGTCCCGACTTTC; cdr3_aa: CASASGQGANGANVPTF
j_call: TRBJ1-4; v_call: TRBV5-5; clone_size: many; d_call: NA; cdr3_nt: TGTGCCAGCAGGGCTGACAGGCTCGAAAAACTGTTTTTT; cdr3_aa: CASRADRLEKLFF
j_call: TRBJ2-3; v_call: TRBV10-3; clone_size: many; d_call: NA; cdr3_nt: TGTGCCATCAGTGACAGGGTAGATACGCAGTATTTT; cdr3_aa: CAISDRVDTQYF
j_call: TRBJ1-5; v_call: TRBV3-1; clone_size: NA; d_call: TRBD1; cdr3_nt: TGTGCCAGTAGCCCTGGACAGGGAAGTCAGCCCCAGAATTTT; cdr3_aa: CASSPGQGSQPQNF
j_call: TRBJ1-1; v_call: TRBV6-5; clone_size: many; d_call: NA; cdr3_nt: TGTGCCAGCTCCCCGGGTACGGGGCGGACAGCTTTCTTT; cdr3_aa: CASSPGTGRTAFF
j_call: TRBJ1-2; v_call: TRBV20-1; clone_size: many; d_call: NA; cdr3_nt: TGCAGTGCTAGCATGGGGGACAAAACGCCTAACTATGGCTACACCTTC; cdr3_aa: CSASMGDKTPNYGYTF
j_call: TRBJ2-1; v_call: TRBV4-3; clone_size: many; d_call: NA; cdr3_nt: TGCGCCAGCAGCCATTTTACAAATGAGCAGTTCTTC; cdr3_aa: CASSHFTNEQFF
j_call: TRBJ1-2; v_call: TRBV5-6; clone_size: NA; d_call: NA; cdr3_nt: TGTGCCAGCAGCTTCTGTGATAGAACTAACTATGGCTACACCTTC; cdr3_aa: CASSFCDRTNYGYTF